The 5 T cell receptor beta chains given below trace back to one sample, sequenced in a study of shared clonotypes between healthy human individuals (dated by TCRdb to the early 2020s). Library construction relied on the immunoSEQ multiplex PCR assay. This is the immuneACCESS table as TCRdb keeps it, with only in-frame sequences that have V and J called. A part of the clones is gone; compared with another copy, unresolved V genes explain less than half, and the rest is unexplained. A total of around 1.5 million clones appear in this sample, 98% of them only once. The ten top clones hold roughly 0.4% of the sample. Sequencing was carried out using naive CD4+ T cells sorted from blood. The sample's cell subset or site, from its label and the paper: CD45RA+ positively selected. Receptors were obtained from a man younger than 45 in good health.

The rearrangement uses TRBV29-1 and TRBJ1-5; D possibly corresponds to TRBD1 (6 bases). The CDR3 covers 13 residues. Trimming shortened V by 3 bases and J by 7 bases, and 13 bases separated the two germline ends. Germline CDR1 reads SQVTM; CDR2 reads ANQGSEA. CDR3 in DNA: TGCAGCGTTGATCCAGGGGAAGACCAGCCCCAGCATTTT. Protein: CSVDPGEDQPQHF.

The gene calls are TRBV28 and TRBJ2-7; unclear D gene. V dropped 2 bases and J dropped 5 bases, with 4 bases sitting between them. The CDR3 has 11 residues. Looked up from germline, CDR1 is MDHEN and CDR2 is SYDVKM. The CDR3 DNA reads TGTGCCAGCAGTTTAACGAACGAGCAGTACTTC. Encoded protein: CASSLTNEQYF.

V is TRBV27 and J is TRBJ2-7, with unresolved D. Germline V gives CDR1 MNHEY, CDR2 SMNVEV (reference sequence). The CDR3 is made up of 15 amino acids. V was cut by 5 bases and J by 3 bases, with 17 bases left in between. The CDR3: CASSHNGRPNYEQYF. CDR3 DNA: TGTGCCAGCAGTCATAATGGCAGGCCGAACTACGAGCAGTACTTC.

This clone was detected once. The sample carries other DNA sequences with the same CDR3. This chain connects TRBV7-2 to TRBJ2-7; no clear D. V gave up 0 bases and J gave up 4 bases, with 4 bases separating them. CDR1 and CDR2 (germline): SGHTA, FQGNSA. The CDR3 length is 12 residues. The CDR3 DNA reads as TGTGCCAGCAGCTTAGCGCTTTACGAGCAGTACTTC. Residues: CASSLALYEQYF.

J is TRBJ1-4 and V is TRBV5-1; D is unresolved. Trimming left V 0 bases short and J 4 bases short, with 10 bases between. The CDR3 is 15 amino acids. Germline V gives CDR1 SGHRS, CDR2 YFSETQ. This CDR3 is CASSLESRFNEKLFF. CDR3 DNA: TGCGCCAGCAGCTTGGAGTCACGGTTTAATGAAAAACTGTTTTTT.